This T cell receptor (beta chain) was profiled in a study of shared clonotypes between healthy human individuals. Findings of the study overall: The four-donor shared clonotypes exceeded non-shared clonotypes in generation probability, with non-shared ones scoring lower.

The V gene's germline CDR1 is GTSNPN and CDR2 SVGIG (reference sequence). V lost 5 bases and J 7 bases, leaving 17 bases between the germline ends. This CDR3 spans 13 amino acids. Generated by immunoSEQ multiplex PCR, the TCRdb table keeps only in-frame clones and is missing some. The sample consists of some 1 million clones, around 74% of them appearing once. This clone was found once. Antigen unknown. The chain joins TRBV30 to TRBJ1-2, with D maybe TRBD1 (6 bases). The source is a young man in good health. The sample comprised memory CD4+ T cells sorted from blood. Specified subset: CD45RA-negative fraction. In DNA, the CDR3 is TGTGCCTGGGGACCAACAGGGATCAGTGGCTACACCTTC. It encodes CAWGPTGISGYTF.